Following are 8 T cell receptor beta chains from one sample sequenced in a study of graft-versus-host responses after intestinal transplantation. Which antigens these TCRs recognize remains unknown. Method: immunoSEQ multiplex PCR; TCRdb's copy keeps in-frame clones and lacks some. Of roughly 93,000 clones in the sample, around 92% are singletons; the top ten hold about 0.4%. The sample was unstimulated CD8+ T cells sorted from spleen or lymph node cells, taken before transplant. The origin of the receptors is a human donor who was the organ donor for an intestinal transplant.

The chain links TRBV2 to TRBJ2-5; 7 bases line up with TRBD2. Judging by the DNA end, TRBJ2-7 fits better; the J call may be wrong. CDR1 is SNHLY, CDR2 FYNNEI, per germline. The CDR3 is made up of 15 amino acids. The CDR3 protein is CASSEPQEGGNEQYF. In DNA form, the CDR3 reads TGTGCCAGCAGTGAACCGCAGGAGGGAGGGAACGAGCAGTACTTC.

The chain has TRBV19 and TRBJ2-2, with D perhaps TRBD2 (6 bases). The V gene's germline CDR1 is LNHDA and CDR2 SQIVND (reference sequence). The CDR3 covers 14 residues. The V end lost 2 bases, the J end lost 4 bases, and 8 bases lay between the germline ends. The DNA of the CDR3 is TGTGCCAGTAGTATACTGGGACTCACCGGGGAGCTGTTTTTT. Residues: CASSILGLTGELFF.

This chain joins TRBV25-1 and TRBJ1-1; D is perhaps TRBD1 (6 bases). Germline CDR1 and CDR2: MGHDK and SYGVNS. The CDR3 has 14 residues. Trimming pared 7 bases from V and 4 bases from J, leaving 16 bases between. As DNA, the CDR3 is TGTGCCAGCATCCAAACAGGGATGGGCACTGAAGCTTTCTTT. Protein product: CASIQTGMGTEAFF.

V usage is TRBV29-1 and J usage is TRBJ1-2; D not resolved. V was pared by 6 bases and J by 4 bases, with 9 bases between. Germline CDR1 SQVTM, CDR2 ANQGSEA. This CDR3 spans 11 amino acids. CDR3 loop: CSVVDSYGYTF. CDR3 sequence (DNA): TGCAGCGTAGTAGACTCCTATGGCTACACCTTC.

The chain combines TRBV9 with TRBJ2-1; 11 bases fit TRBD2. The junction had 1 base not matched to a gene; V was cut back by 0 bases and J by 2 bases. Per the germline V gene, CDR1 is SGDLS and CDR2 is YYNGEE. This CDR3 region has 16 residues. The CDR3 is CASSVVAGGAYNEQFF. The CDR3 coding sequence is TGTGCCAGCAGCGTAGTAGCGGGGGGGGCCTACAATGAGCAGTTCTTC.

V is TRBV7-4 and J is TRBJ2-7; 8 positions agree with TRBD1. The V segment lost 5 bases and the J segment 4 bases; nucleotides outside the gene matches: 19. Germline V gives CDR1 SGHVT, CDR2 SQSDAQ. The CDR3 spans 18 residues. DNA for the CDR3: TGTGCCAGCAGCCCCGAGGACAGGGTTTGGGGGAATTCGTACGAGCAGTACTTC. It is translated as CASSPEDRVWGNSYEQYF. The full variable domain, completed using reference TRBV7-4 and TRBJ2-7, is GAGVSQSPRYKVAKRGRDVALRCDSISGHVTLYWYRQTLGQGSEVLTYSQSDAQRDKSGRPSGRFSAERPERSVSTLKIQRTEQGDSAVYLCASSPEDRVWGNSYEQYFGPGTRLTVT.

This rearrangement joins TRBV7-5 to TRBJ2-7; TRBD2 is taken as the D call from the table, unchecked against the DNA. TRBV7-5 counts as a pseudogene. This CDR3 is built from 14 residues. In DNA form, the CDR3 reads TGTGTCAGAAGCGAGCAGGAGGTAAGGGCCGAGCAGTACTTC. It encodes CVRSEQEVRAEQYF.

This rearrangement joins TRBV7-9 to TRBJ2-7; D is unclear. V was shortened by 3 bases and J by 4 bases, with 7 bases between the two germline ends. The CDR3 has 12 residues. CDR1 is SEHNR and CDR2 is FQNEAQ in the germline V gene (reference sequence). CDR3 DNA: TGTGCCAGCAGCTTGTCTTCTTACGAGCAGTACTTC. This encodes CASSLSSYEQYF.